The T cell receptor beta chain described here comes from a study of blood T cell repertoires in COVID-19. Study-level background: Whether acute or convalescent, the COVID-19 samples came from the United States, Italy and Spain.

Per germline, CDR1 SGHRS and CDR2 YFSETQ. V shed 2 bases and J shed 1 base, with 10 bases lying between them. The CDR3 spans 15 residues. Generated by immunoSEQ multiplex PCR, the TCRdb table keeps only in-frame clones and is missing some. The sample lists some 300,000 clones, 90% occurring once. The receptor was derived from a woman between 18 and 29 years old with acute COVID-19. V usage is TRBV5-1 and J usage is TRBJ1-3; tentatively, D is TRBD1 (6 bases). Sequenced input: PBMCs or T cells enriched from blood (not recorded which). CDR3 loop: CASSFAGESGNTIYF. In nucleotides, the CDR3 is TGCGCCAGCAGCTTTGCAGGGGAATCTGGAAACACCATATATTTT.